Ten or more counts support the clone carrying this T cell receptor (beta chain). Its antigen remains unidentified. This entry is derived from a study of blood T cells in healthy people across ages. Study-wide points: Diversity estimates from one million T cells were considered underestimates. A roughly linear age-dependent decrease characterized TCR beta diversity per million T cells.

Through a sample-barcoded 5' primer and a J-beta primer mix, a second PCR was run for about 6 to 12 cycles. TCRdb recomputed calls from the 5' RACE reads with MiXCR, one row per CDR3 protein. The sample yields 870,000 or so distinct CDR3 sequences, more than 25% seen once. Isolation of PBMCs gave at least 7 million cells per sample. Germline CDR1 reads MNHEY; CDR2 reads SMNVEV (reference sequence). Trimming shortened V by 0 bases and J by 2 bases, and 8 bases separated the two germline ends. This CDR3 has 14 residues. V gene TRBV27 combines with J gene TRBJ2-7, with D possibly matching TRBD1 (6 bases). The receptor comes from a woman of 80 years or more in good health. The sequenced material came from blood. CDR3 coding DNA: TGTGCCAGCAGTTTATCCCAGGGGCCCTACGAGCAGTACTTC. It encodes CASSLSQGPYEQYF.